A selection of T cell receptor beta chains follows, all from one sample in a study of CD8 T cells in ankylosing spondylitis. Each CDR3 protein gets one entry after TCRdb re-called the 5' RACE reads with MiXCR. Of a few hundred thousand distinct CDR3 sequences in the sample, approximately 17% are singletons; the top ten hold approximately 0.93%. The sequenced sample consisted of blood, either unsorted or a sorted T cell fraction (not recorded which). The origin of the receptors is a male donor with ankylosing spondylitis. The CDR3 runs from the conserved cysteine through the conserved F or W. Fields, in order: CDR3 DNA, CDR3 protein, V gene, J gene, clone size, D gene. D genes are given only for firm matches. Only some rows state a clone size, as once, few, many or a class for expanded clones.

cdr3_nt: TGTGCCAGCAGTTCGGCAGGGGTCTACGAGCAGTACTTC
cdr3_aa: CASSSAGVYEQYF
v_call: TRBV6-5
j_call: TRBJ2-7
clone_size: few
d_call: .

cdr3_nt: TGTGCCAGCAGCCTTCAAGCGGGGGCCAGGGAGACCCAGTACTTC
cdr3_aa: CASSLQAGARETQYF
v_call: TRBV3-1
j_call: TRBJ2-5
clone_size: few
d_call: TRBD2

cdr3_nt: TGTGCCAGCAGCACCCGGAGTACCGGCTGGTACTTC
cdr3_aa: CASSTRSTGWYF
v_call: TRBV28
j_call: TRBJ2-7
clone_size: .
d_call: .

cdr3_nt: TGTGCCAGCAGTTTAGCGGGAGGGTCATACGAGCAGTACTTC
cdr3_aa: CASSLAGGSYEQYF
v_call: TRBV7-9
j_call: TRBJ2-7
clone_size: many
d_call: TRBD2

cdr3_nt: TGTGCCAGCAGCCCCGTAGCACAGGCACAAGAGACCCAGTACTTC
cdr3_aa: CASSPVAQAQETQYF
v_call: TRBV4-2
j_call: TRBJ2-5
clone_size: once
d_call: .

cdr3_nt: TGTGCCAGCAGCACGGGACAGCTGAACACTGAAGCTTTCTTT
cdr3_aa: CASSTGQLNTEAFF
v_call: TRBV7-9
j_call: TRBJ1-1
clone_size: .
d_call: TRBD1

cdr3_nt: TGTGCCAGCAGCCCTCGCCTTAGCGGGAGGGTCTACGAGCAGTACTTC
cdr3_aa: CASSPRLSGRVYEQYF
v_call: TRBV7-8
j_call: TRBJ2-7
clone_size: few
d_call: TRBD2

cdr3_nt: TGCAGTGCTAGTGCGGGAGGGCCCGCCGGGGAGCTGTTTTTT
cdr3_aa: CSASAGGPAGELFF
v_call: TRBV20-1
j_call: TRBJ2-2
clone_size: few
d_call: TRBD2

cdr3_nt: TGCAGTGCTCAATCGGGGGGCGGGGCTGGCACAGATACGCAGTATTTT
cdr3_aa: CSAQSGGGAGTDTQYF
v_call: TRBV20-1
j_call: TRBJ2-3
clone_size: few
d_call: .

cdr3_nt: TGTGCCAGCAGCCCCAGGCCGGGACAGGGGTTCTCACCCCTCCACTTT
cdr3_aa: CASSPRPGQGFSPLHF
v_call: TRBV3-1
j_call: TRBJ1-6
clone_size: .
d_call: TRBD1

cdr3_nt: TGCGCCAGCAGCTTTCGGCCTAAAGATTCACCCCTCCACTTT
cdr3_aa: CASSFRPKDSPLHF
v_call: TRBV5-1
j_call: TRBJ1-6
clone_size: .
d_call: .

cdr3_nt: TGTGCCAGCAGTTACGAGGGGGCGCGAACCGGGGAGCTGTTTTTT
cdr3_aa: CASSYEGARTGELFF
v_call: TRBV6-5
j_call: TRBJ2-2
clone_size: many
d_call: TRBD1

cdr3_nt: TGCGCCAGCAGCCCCGGGACCTCCTACAATGAGCAGTTCTTC
cdr3_aa: CASSPGTSYNEQFF
v_call: TRBV5-1
j_call: TRBJ2-1
clone_size: .
d_call: .

cdr3_nt: TGCGCCAGCAGCGCAGGGGGGGAAGGCACAGATACGCAGTATTTT
cdr3_aa: CASSAGGEGTDTQYF
v_call: TRBV5-1
j_call: TRBJ2-3
clone_size: few
d_call: .

cdr3_nt: TGTGCCAGCAGCGCCCGACAGGGTGGAAATGAAAAACTGTTTTTT
cdr3_aa: CASSARQGGNEKLFF
v_call: TRBV3-1
j_call: TRBJ1-4
clone_size: .
d_call: TRBD1

cdr3_nt: TGCAGTGCTGGGACGGGAGCTGTCGACGAGCAGTACTTC
cdr3_aa: CSAGTGAVDEQYF
v_call: TRBV20-1
j_call: TRBJ2-7
clone_size: .
d_call: .

cdr3_nt: TGTGCCAGCAGACCTACAGGGGAAGGTTCACCCCTCCACTTT
cdr3_aa: CASRPTGEGSPLHF
v_call: TRBV7-9
j_call: TRBJ1-6
clone_size: .
d_call: TRBD1

cdr3_nt: TGTGCCAGCTCACCAGGGACAAATGAGCAGTTCTTC
cdr3_aa: CASSPGTNEQFF
v_call: TRBV18
j_call: TRBJ2-1
clone_size: few
d_call: .

cdr3_nt: TGCGCCAGCAGCTTGGAAGGGGGCAGTCTCTATGGCTACACCTTC
cdr3_aa: CASSLEGGSLYGYTF
v_call: TRBV5-1
j_call: TRBJ1-2
clone_size: .
d_call: TRBD1

cdr3_nt: TGTGCCAGTAGTATAGGAAGGATGTTGGCGGAGTCCTACAATGAGCAGTTCTTC
cdr3_aa: CASSIGRMLAESYNEQFF
v_call: TRBV19
j_call: TRBJ2-1
clone_size: .
d_call: .

cdr3_nt: TGTGCCAGCAGCAAAGTTAGGAGGAACACCGGGGAGCTGTTTTTT
cdr3_aa: CASSKVRRNTGELFF
v_call: TRBV21-1
j_call: TRBJ2-2
clone_size: few
d_call: .

cdr3_nt: TGCGCCAGCAGCTGGGGAGTGGGGTCAGAGACCCAGTACTTC
cdr3_aa: CASSWGVGSETQYF
v_call: TRBV5-1
j_call: TRBJ2-5
clone_size: few
d_call: .

cdr3_nt: TGTGCCAGCAGTGCTAGGGGGGCGGGGACCGGGAAGCTGTTTTTT
cdr3_aa: CASSARGAGTGKLFF
v_call: TRBV28
j_call: TRBJ2-2
clone_size: .
d_call: .

cdr3_nt: TGTGCCAGTAGTACTCGACAGGGTGGCAATGAGCAGTTCTTC
cdr3_aa: CASSTRQGGNEQFF
v_call: TRBV19
j_call: TRBJ2-1
clone_size: few
d_call: TRBD1

cdr3_nt: TGCAGCGTTGCGATCTCTGGGGCCAACGTCCTGACTTTC
cdr3_aa: CSVAISGANVLTF
v_call: TRBV29-1
j_call: TRBJ2-6
clone_size: many
d_call: .

cdr3_nt: TGCAGTGCCCTCGGGACTAGCGGGAGGGGGGGGCAGTTCTTC
cdr3_aa: CSALGTSGRGGQFF
v_call: TRBV20-1
j_call: TRBJ2-1
clone_size: .
d_call: TRBD2

cdr3_nt: TGTGCCAGCAGCAGAGACTCTGCTGCTGACGTCCTGACTTTC
cdr3_aa: CASSRDSAADVLTF
v_call: TRBV7-3
j_call: TRBJ2-6
clone_size: .
d_call: .

cdr3_nt: TGCAGTGCTGAGGGGGCGGGAGTGAACACCGGGGAGCTGTTTTTT
cdr3_aa: CSAEGAGVNTGELFF
v_call: TRBV20-1
j_call: TRBJ2-2
clone_size: .
d_call: .

cdr3_nt: TGCGCCAGCAGTTTTGGTGCGGCAGATACGCAGTATTTT
cdr3_aa: CASSFGAADTQYF
v_call: TRBV5-1
j_call: TRBJ2-3
clone_size: few
d_call: .

cdr3_nt: TGCAGTGCTATTCAGGGTAAAGAGACCCAGTACTTC
cdr3_aa: CSAIQGKETQYF
v_call: TRBV20-1
j_call: TRBJ2-5
clone_size: .
d_call: .

cdr3_nt: TGTGCCAGCAGGAGAGCGGGAGACCCGGTAGATACGCAGTATTTT
cdr3_aa: CASRRAGDPVDTQYF
v_call: TRBV27
j_call: TRBJ2-3
clone_size: few
d_call: TRBD2

cdr3_nt: TGTGCCAGCAGTGAAGAGGGATCCTCTGGAAACACCATATATTTT
cdr3_aa: CASSEEGSSGNTIYF
v_call: TRBV2
j_call: TRBJ1-3
clone_size: .
d_call: .

cdr3_nt: TGTGCCAGCATACAACCGGATGGAAACACCATATATTTT
cdr3_aa: CASIQPDGNTIYF
v_call: TRBV6-2/TRBV6-3
j_call: TRBJ1-3
clone_size: .
d_call: .

cdr3_nt: TGTGCCTCCCGGACAGACTCGTACGGGGCCAAAAACATTCAGTACTTC
cdr3_aa: CASRTDSYGAKNIQYF
v_call: TRBV2
j_call: TRBJ2-4
clone_size: .
d_call: .

cdr3_nt: TGTGCCAGCAACCAGGACTCGGGGGAGCAGTACTTC
cdr3_aa: CASNQDSGEQYF
v_call: TRBV2
j_call: TRBJ2-7
clone_size: .
d_call: .

cdr3_nt: TGCGCCAGCAGCTTGGTAGCGGGAGTCTACAATGAGCAGTTCTTC
cdr3_aa: CASSLVAGVYNEQFF
v_call: TRBV5-1
j_call: TRBJ2-1
clone_size: many
d_call: TRBD2

cdr3_nt: TGTGCCAGCAGTTATGGGGGGTCTGGTAATTCACCCCTCCACTTT
cdr3_aa: CASSYGGSGNSPLHF
v_call: TRBV12-3/TRBV12-4
j_call: TRBJ1-6
clone_size: many
d_call: .

cdr3_nt: TGTGCCAGCAGGTCACAGGGTCTGAGAGCAGATACGCAGTATTTT
cdr3_aa: CASRSQGLRADTQYF
v_call: TRBV5-6
j_call: TRBJ2-3
clone_size: few
d_call: .

cdr3_nt: TGCAGTGCTAGAGGTGGGCTAGCGGGGGCCAATACGCAGTATTTT
cdr3_aa: CSARGGLAGANTQYF
v_call: TRBV20-1
j_call: TRBJ2-3
clone_size: many
d_call: TRBD2

cdr3_nt: TGTGCCAGCAGCCCGGACGCGAGGCTAGGCACCGGGGAGCTGTTTTTT
cdr3_aa: CASSPDARLGTGELFF
v_call: TRBV2
j_call: TRBJ2-2
clone_size: .
d_call: .

cdr3_nt: TGTGCCAGCAGTCCCTCTGGGAAGGCCGGGGAGCTGTTTTTT
cdr3_aa: CASSPSGKAGELFF
v_call: TRBV4-2
j_call: TRBJ2-2
clone_size: many
d_call: .

cdr3_nt: TGCGCCAGCAGCCGCACCCCCTTTTTCGGACCGAACACTGAAGCTTTCTTT
cdr3_aa: CASSRTPFFGPNTEAFF
v_call: TRBV4-1
j_call: TRBJ1-1
clone_size: few
d_call: .

cdr3_nt: TGTGCCAGCAGTGGACAGGCCTTGCTTAGTCAGCCCCAGCATTTT
cdr3_aa: CASSGQALLSQPQHF
v_call: TRBV2
j_call: TRBJ1-5
clone_size: few
d_call: .

cdr3_nt: TGTGCCAGCAGTTTATCCTTGTACCAAGAGACCCAGTACTTC
cdr3_aa: CASSLSLYQETQYF
v_call: TRBV27
j_call: TRBJ2-5
clone_size: few
d_call: .

cdr3_nt: TGCAGTGCTAGACCAGCCGACTACGAGCAGTACTTC
cdr3_aa: CSARPADYEQYF
v_call: TRBV20-1
j_call: TRBJ2-7
clone_size: .
d_call: .

cdr3_nt: TGCGCCAGCAGCCACGGGACAGGGGGTAATGAAAAACTGTTTTTT
cdr3_aa: CASSHGTGGNEKLFF
v_call: TRBV5-1
j_call: TRBJ1-4
clone_size: few
d_call: TRBD1

cdr3_nt: TGCAGTGCTAGGTTAAAGGACAGCACAGATACGCAGTATTTT
cdr3_aa: CSARLKDSTDTQYF
v_call: TRBV20-1
j_call: TRBJ2-3
clone_size: .
d_call: .

cdr3_nt: TGTGCCAGCTCAACTACATCAGATACGCAGTATTTT
cdr3_aa: CASSTTSDTQYF
v_call: TRBV18
j_call: TRBJ2-3
clone_size: .
d_call: .